This T cell receptor (beta chain) was sequenced for a study of T-cell reconstitution after alpha-beta-depleted transplantation in children. Preparation of the TCRbeta library involved a method that used unique molecular identifiers. In TCRdb, the PCR reads were re-called with MiXCR into one record per CDR3 protein. The sample gives around 530,000 distinct CDR3 sequences, approximately 29% of which show up once; roughly 2.5% is in the top ten. CDR3 size: 13 residues. Trimming took 10 bases from V and 1 from J, leaving 14 bases between them. Germline assignment: CDR1 SGHNT and CDR2 YYREEE (reference sequence).

The chain employs TRBV5-4 and TRBJ1-1; TRBD1 might be the D (6 bases). The specimen comprised PBMCs from the stem cell graft donor, sampled from the stem cell graft. The TCR was taken from a human donor who donated a stem cell graft to a child with aplastic anemia. CDR3 coding DNA: TGTGCCGGAAAACAGGGAACGAACACTGAAGCTTTCTTT. It yields the protein CAGKQGTNTEAFF.